The 14 T cell receptor beta chains listed next were all sequenced from one sample in a study of beta chain features in type 1 diabetes. All of the isolated RNA was reverse transcribed, so expressed TCRB transcripts were sequenced. TCRdb keeps only in-frame clones here, not all; method: immunoSEQ multiplex PCR. Of 810,000 or so clones listed, 15% to 20% were seen once; the top ten hold about 0.025%. Specimen: naive CD4+ T cells from blood. The receptors were gathered from a young woman in good health.

This chain links TRBV2 with TRBJ2-1; a possible D gene is TRBD2 (5 bases). Trimming took 7 bases from V and 2 from J, leaving 9 bases between them. The CDR3 is 13 residues long. Germline loops: CDR1 SNHLY, CDR2 FYNNEI. In nucleotides, the CDR3 is TGTGCCAGCACCGAGGGCCCCTACAATGAGCAGTTCTTC. Protein product: CASTEGPYNEQFF. Full variable domain (outside the CDR3, taken from reference TRBV2 and TRBJ2-1): EPEVTQTPSHQVTQMGQEVILRCVPISNHLYFYWYRQILGQKVEFLVSFYNNEISEKSEIFDDQFSVERPDGSNFTLKIRSTKLEDSAMYFCASTEGPYNEQFFGPGTRLTVL.

This clone was detected only a few times. The chain is built from TRBV5-1 and TRBJ1-2; 8 bases align to TRBD1. The CDR3 is made up of 16 amino acids. V was clipped by 0 bases and J by 0 bases; unmatched bases: 4. Per germline, CDR1 SGHRS and CDR2 YFSETQ. The CDR3 sequence is CASSLVGTGANYGYTF. The DNA of the CDR3 is TGCGCCAGCAGCTTGGTCGGGACAGGTGCTAACTATGGCTACACCTTC.

This clone turned up a few times. The chain employs TRBV15 and TRBJ2-2; 8 nucleotides agree with TRBD2. This CDR3 is 15 amino acids long. CDR1 is LNHNV, CDR2 YYDKDF, per germline (reference sequence). V was clipped by 3 bases and J by 4 bases; unmatched bases: 4. This CDR3 is CATSSQLAVTGELFF. The CDR3 coding sequence is TGTGCCACCAGCAGCCAACTAGCGGTCACCGGGGAGCTGTTTTTT.

This chain links TRBV7-2 with TRBJ1-3, with D perhaps TRBD1 (5 bases). Germline V gene lookup returns CDR1 SGHTA and CDR2 FQGNSA. This CDR3 spans 15 amino acids. The V and J ends lost 1 base and 7 bases respectively, with 14 bases between them. CDR3: CASSLGAGAGNTIYF. DNA of the CDR3: TGTGCCAGCAGCTTAGGAGCCGGGGCCGGGAACACCATATATTTT.

As regards this clone: Distinct nucleotide sequences in the sample also encode this CDR3. The rearrangement links TRBV11-2 to TRBJ2-7; TRBD2 aligns across 13 bases. Germline loops: CDR1 SGHAT, CDR2 FQNNGV. The trim removed 6 bases at V and 2 bases at J, leaving 1 base unmatched. The CDR3 is made up of 14 amino acids. The DNA for the CDR3 is TGTGCCAGCAGGGGACTAGCGGGACCCTACGAGCAGTACTTC. It is translated as CASRGLAGPYEQYF.

This clone was observed a handful of times. V is TRBV6-6 and J is TRBJ1-2; D not certain. This CDR3 spans 16 amino acids. V was clipped by 2 bases and J by 2 bases, with 15 bases between them. CDR1 and CDR2 from the germline V gene are MNHNY and SVGAGI (reference sequence). The CDR3 nucleotides are TGTGCCAGCAGTTACGCGCCCCAGGATCAGAACTATGGCTACACCTTC. Protein product: CASSYAPQDQNYGYTF.

This clone appeared a few times. V gene TRBV7-2 combines with J gene TRBJ1-2; TRBD1 is a possible D gene (5 bases). The CDR3 is made up of 13 amino acids. Germline lookup yields CDR1 SGHTA and CDR2 FQGNSA. The V end lost 5 bases, the J end lost 8 bases, and 15 bases lay between the germline ends. The CDR3 protein is CASSGGGGLGYTF. The CDR3 region has the DNA TGTGCCAGCAGCGGAGGTGGGGGTTTAGGCTACACCTTC. Complete variable domain (other parts from reference TRBV7-2 and TRBJ1-2): GAGVSQSPSNKVTEKGKDVELRCDPISGHTALYWYRQSLGQGLEFLIYFQGNSAPDKSGLPSDRFSAERTGGSVSTLTIQRTQQEDSAVYLCASSGGGGLGYTFGSGTRLTVV.

V usage is TRBV18 and J usage is TRBJ1-1, with TRBD1 matching 11 bases. The CDR3 is 14 amino acids. V lost 4 bases to trimming and J lost 5 bases; unmatched junction nucleotides: 3. Per germline, CDR1 KGHSH and CDR2 LQKENI. The CDR3 DNA reads as TGTGCCAGCTCACTGGGACAGGGGGGAACTGAAGCTTTCTTT. Encoded protein: CASSLGQGGTEAFF.

In this sample, this clone turned up a few times. The chain has TRBV9 and TRBJ2-5; possibly TRBD1 for D (7 bases). The germline CDR1 and CDR2 sequences are SGDLS and YYNGEE. Trimming took 4 bases from V and 1 from J, leaving 14 bases between them. There are 15 residues in the CDR3. The DNA of the CDR3 is TGTGCCAGCAGCCCCCGGGGGACAGCCCAAGAGACCCAGTACTTC. Its protein is CASSPRGTAQETQYF.

This clone was seen only a few times. The chain uses TRBV6-5 and TRBJ1-1; no firm D call. The CDR3 contains 14 residues. CDR1 and CDR2 from the germline V gene are MNHEY and SVGAGI. V was clipped by 0 bases and J by 1 base, with 6 bases between them. CDR3 sequence reads: CASSYSIRNTEAFF. In DNA, the CDR3 is TGTGCCAGCAGTTACTCGATTCGGAACACTGAAGCTTTCTTT.

This clone was recorded a few times. The CDR3 nucleotides read TGCGCCAGCAGCTCCGGTCGCGGGAGGGCAACCGGGGAGCTGTTTTTT. Its translation: CASSSGRGRATGELFF. V and J are TRBV5-1 and TRBJ2-2, with TRBD2 matching over 9 bases. Germline lookup yields CDR1 SGHRS and CDR2 YFSETQ. There are 16 residues in the CDR3. V shed 3 bases, J shed 5 bases, and the junction held 8 bases outside the gene matches.

V and J are TRBV11-2 and TRBJ2-1; the D gene is possibly TRBD1 (8 bases). Germline V gene sequence: CDR1 SGHAT, CDR2 FQNNGV. V was cut by 2 bases and J by 8 bases, with 19 bases left in between. The CDR3 runs to 16 residues. CDR3 in amino acids: CASSLTGGVGGYEQFF. The CDR3 nucleotides are TGTGCCAGCAGCTTAACAGGGGGGGTAGGTGGCTATGAGCAGTTCTTC.

The rearrangement links TRBV2 to TRBJ1-4; 7 nucleotides line up with TRBD1. This CDR3 is 12 amino acids long. Germline CDR1 is SNHLY and CDR2 is FYNNEI. J was trimmed by 10 bases and V by 9 bases; bases with no gene match: 8. Here the CDR3 DNA reads TGTGCCAGTGAAAGGGGGCAGGGAAAACTGTTTTTT. It yields the protein CASERGQGKLFF.

The J gene is TRBJ2-7, the V gene TRBV13; D tentatively reads TRBD1 or TRBD2 (5 bases each). V was shortened by 0 bases and J by 6 bases, with 21 bases between the two germline ends. Germline CDR1 PRHDT, CDR2 FYEKMQ (reference sequence). The CDR3 spans 17 residues. CDR3 residues: CASSLGLGTRSRSEQYF. The CDR3 nucleotides are TGTGCCAGCAGCTTAGGCCTAGGGACCCGGTCGCGAAGCGAGCAGTACTTC.